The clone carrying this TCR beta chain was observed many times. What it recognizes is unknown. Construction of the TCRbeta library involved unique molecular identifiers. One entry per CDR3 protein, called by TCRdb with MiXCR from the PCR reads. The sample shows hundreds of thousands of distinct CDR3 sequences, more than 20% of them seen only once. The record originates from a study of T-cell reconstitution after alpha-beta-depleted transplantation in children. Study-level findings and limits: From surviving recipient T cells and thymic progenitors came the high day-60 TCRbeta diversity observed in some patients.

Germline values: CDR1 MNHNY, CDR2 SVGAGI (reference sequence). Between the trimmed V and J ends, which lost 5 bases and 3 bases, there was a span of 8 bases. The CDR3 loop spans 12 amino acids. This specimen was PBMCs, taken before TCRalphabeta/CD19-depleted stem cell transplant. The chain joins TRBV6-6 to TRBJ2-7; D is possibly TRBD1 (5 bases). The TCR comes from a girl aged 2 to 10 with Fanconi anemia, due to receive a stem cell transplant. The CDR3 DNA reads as TGTGCCAGCAGTCGACAGTTCTACGAGCAGTACTTC. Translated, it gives CASSRQFYEQYF.